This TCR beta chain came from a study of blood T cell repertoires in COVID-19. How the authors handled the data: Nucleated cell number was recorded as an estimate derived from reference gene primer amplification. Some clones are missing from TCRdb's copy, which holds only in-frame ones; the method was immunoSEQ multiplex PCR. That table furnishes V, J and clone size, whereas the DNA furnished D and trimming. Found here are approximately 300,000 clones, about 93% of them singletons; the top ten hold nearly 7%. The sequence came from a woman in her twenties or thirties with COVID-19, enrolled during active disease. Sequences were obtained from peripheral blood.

CDR3 loop: CATGGSAGVWEDTQYF. Written as DNA, the CDR3 is TGTGCCACCGGAGGATCAGCGGGAGTATGGGAAGATACGCAGTATTTT. The V gene is TRBV28, the J gene TRBJ2-3; 8 positions agree with TRBD2. Germline-derived CDR1 and CDR2 are MDHEN and SYDVKM. The CDR3 consists of 16 residues. The trim removed 10 bases at V and 5 bases at J, leaving 17 bases unmatched.